This TCR beta chain is from a study of T cell responses to AZD1222 COVID-19 vaccine. Background on the study: Pooling covered second doses at about 4 or about 12 weeks.

Study-wide findings and caveats: Reports say nearly half of spike-specific TCRs go after unmutated variant regions. Donors skewed white British and female; clonal diversity was possibly underestimated. Repertoires were collected only later (after the peak T cell response had occurred).

Sequenced by immunoSEQ multiplex PCR; TCRdb stores in-frame clones only, minus some. The repertoire holds 100,000 to 150,000 clones, over 90% seen once, with around 5.9% in the top ten. The CDR3 contains 15 residues. The germline gives CDR1 SNHLY, CDR2 FYNNEI. Points on this clone: Its antigen is still unknown. An end of the junction does not agree with germline; a read error may underlie this.

The sequencing used peripheral blood, collected on day 0 of AZD1222 vaccination. The source of this sequence is an adult in good health. The chain joins TRBV2 to TRBJ1-1; 10 bases match TRBD1. CDR3 protein: CASREDRGQYTEAFF. CDR3 sequence (DNA): TGTGCCAGCAGGGAAGACAGGGGGCAGTACACTGAAGCTTTCTTT.